This TCR beta chain was documented in a study of control samples from healthy donors and cancer patients. Repertoires were generated with immunoSEQ multiplex PCR, while TCRdb's copy carries only in-frame clones and drops some. This table holds under 150,000 clones, roughly 86% found once. Sequenced sample: blood. The TCR originated in a man aged 55-75 years in good health.

The CDR3 nucleotides read TGTGCCAGCAGCCCCCGTGGGACAGGGGGTTACGACGAGCAGTACTTC. Amino acid sequence: CASSPRGTGGYDEQYF. The V and J genes are TRBV7-9 and TRBJ2-7; 11 positions match TRBD1. The CDR3 totals 16 residues. V lost 5 bases to trimming and J lost 5 bases; unmatched junction nucleotides: 11. The V gene's germline CDR1 is SEHNR and CDR2 FQNEAQ (reference sequence). The complete variable domain, with remaining parts taken from reference TRBV7-9 and TRBJ2-7, reads DTGVSQNPRHKITKRGQNVTFRCDPISEHNRLYWYRQTLGQGPEFLTYFQNEAQLEKSRLLSDRFSAERPKGSFSTLEIQRTEQGDSAMYLCASSPRGTGGYDEQYFGPGTRLTVT.